This is a list of T cell receptor beta chains from one sample in a study of long-term antiretroviral therapy in people with HIV. Using immunoSEQ multiplex PCR, the repertoire was profiled, and TCRdb retains in-frame clones only, with some absent. The data hold about 29,000 clones, with roughly 96% observed a single time. The material was unsorted PBMCs, obtained 5.3 years after starting antiretroviral therapy. The receptors come from a man aged 25 to 45 with HIV. Both conserved end residues are part of each CDR3. A D gene is named only where the DNA matches it firmly. Rows may omit the clone size; those that give it use once, few, many or a size class.

V	J	size	D	CDR3	DNA
TRBV28	TRBJ2-7	NA	TRBD2	CASLPPLRLAGRRAYEQYF	TGTGCCAGCCTTCCTCCCCTGAGGCTAGCGGGAAGGCGGGCCTACGAGCAGTACTTC
TRBV28	TRBJ2-7	NA	NA	CASSFFGPYEQYF	TGTGCCAGCAGTTTTTTCGGTCCCTACGAGCAGTACTTC
TRBV6-5	TRBJ2-5	NA	NA	CASSYGGEAETQYF	TGTGCCAGCAGTTACGGAGGGGAGGCCGAGACCCAGTACTTC
TRBV7-2	TRBJ2-2	NA	NA	CASSPTRTGELFF	TGTGCCAGCAGCCCGACACGCACCGGGGAGCTGTTTTTT
TRBV9	TRBJ2-1	NA	NA	CASSVDDGRREQFF	TGTGCCAGCAGCGTAGACGACGGAAGAAGAGAGCAGTTCTTC
TRBV7-2	TRBJ1-3	NA	TRBD1	CASSIDRVRGNTIYF	TGTGCCAGCAGCATCGACAGGGTGCGTGGAAACACCATATATTTT
TRBV15	TRBJ2-5	once	NA	CATSRDLAQYF	TGTGCCACCAGCAGAGATTTGGCCCAGTACTTC
TRBV2	TRBJ1-5	NA	NA	CASEDEPNQPQHF	TGTGCCAGCGAGGACGAACCCAATCAGCCCCAGCATTTT
TRBV30	TRBJ1-4	NA	TRBD1	CAWSGQGATNEKLFF	TGTGCCTGGAGTGGACAGGGGGCAACTAATGAAAAACTGTTTTTT
TRBV5-1	TRBJ2-3	NA	NA	CASSLTDGTDTQYF	TGCGCCAGCAGCTTGACAGACGGCACAGATACGCAGTATTTT
TRBV30	TRBJ2-1	NA	TRBD1	CAWRGTGENEQFF	TGTGCCTGGAGGGGGACAGGGGAGAATGAGCAGTTCTTC
TRBV7-2	TRBJ2-7	NA	TRBD1	CASSIAPGQAYEQYF	TGTGCCAGCAGCATTGCCCCGGGACAGGCCTACGAGCAGTACTTC
TRBV27	TRBJ1-2	NA	NA	CASSLAPQTVGYGYTF	TGTGCCAGCAGTTTAGCCCCCCAGACAGTAGGCTATGGCTACACCTTC
TRBV28	TRBJ1-1	NA	NA	CASSLTLRRNEAFF	TGTGCCAGCAGTTTAACGCTGCGAAGGAATGAAGCTTTCTTT
TRBV30	TRBJ1-1	NA	TRBD1	CACRDRVPPFLNTEAFF	TGTGCCTGCCGAGACAGGGTCCCTCCTTTTCTGAACACTGAAGCTTTCTTT
TRBV5-8	TRBJ1-1	NA	NA	CASSLVGPNTEAFF	TGTGCCAGCAGCTTAGTAGGGCCGAACACTGAAGCTTTCTTT
TRBV19	TRBJ2-1	once	TRBD1	CASRRTGLYNEQFF	TGTGCCAGTAGACGGACAGGGCTTTACAATGAGCAGTTCTTC
TRBV19	TRBJ2-7	NA	TRBD1	CASRPDREDYYEQYF	TGTGCCAGCAGACCGGACAGGGAAGACTACTACGAGCAGTACTTC
TRBV5-1	TRBJ2-1	once	TRBD2	CASSLDGLAGGEQFF	TGCGCCAGCAGCTTGGATGGACTAGCGGGAGGGGAGCAGTTCTTC
TRBV21-1	TRBJ1-5	medium-sized	NA	CASSLRSGTGDNQPQHF	TGTGCCAGCAGCTTACGCTCCGGGACAGGAGACAATCAGCCCCAGCATTTT
TRBV7-8	TRBJ2-7	NA	NA	CASSQWVAEVIPEQYF	TGTGCCAGCAGCCAATGGGTTGCGGAAGTAATTCCCGAGCAGTACTTC
TRBV19	TRBJ1-5	NA	NA	CASSKRGSNQPQHF	TGTGCCAGTAGTAAGCGGGGATCCAATCAGCCCCAGCATTTT
TRBV6-1	TRBJ1-3	once	NA	CASSEERGASSGNTIYF	TGTGCCAGCAGTGAAGAGCGGGGTGCGAGCTCTGGAAACACCATATATTTT
TRBV27	TRBJ2-7	NA	NA	CASSPVGLYEQYF	TGTGCCAGCAGCCCCGTAGGGCTCTACGAGCAGTACTTC
TRBV11-2	TRBJ1-1	NA	TRBD1	CASSLGQGTMNTEAFF	TGTGCCAGCAGCTTAGGACAGGGGACCATGAACACTGAAGCTTTCTTT
TRBV5-1	TRBJ1-6	once	NA	CASSTPGGSPLHF	TGCGCCAGCAGCACCCCTGGGGGTTCACCCCTCCACTTT
TRBV7-2	TRBJ1-5	NA	NA	CASSFQGASNQPQHF	TGTGCCAGCAGCTTTCAGGGAGCGAGCAATCAGCCCCAGCATTTT
TRBV5-4	TRBJ2-7	NA	TRBD2	CASSFWASGSYEQYF	TGTGCCAGCAGCTTTTGGGCTAGCGGCTCCTACGAGCAGTACTTC
TRBV19	TRBJ1-3	NA	NA	CASTPGGGRSGNTIYF	TGTGCCAGTACCCCGGGGGGGGGACGGTCTGGAAACACCATATATTTT
TRBV30	TRBJ1-3	NA	NA	CAWSPGQLGNTIYF	TGTGCCTGGAGTCCAGGACAGTTAGGAAACACCATATATTTT
TRBV10-3	TRBJ2-5	NA	TRBD2	CAISESTSGRAEETQYF	TGTGCCATCAGTGAGTCTACTAGCGGGAGGGCCGAGGAGACCCAGTACTTC
TRBV15	TRBJ2-2	NA	NA	CATRGYTGELFF	TGTGCCACCAGGGGGTACACCGGGGAGCTGTTTTTT
TRBV2	TRBJ2-7	NA	TRBD1	CASIAGQGSYEQYF	TGTGCCAGCATTGCAGGACAGGGGTCCTACGAGCAGTACTTC
TRBV7-2	TRBJ2-1	NA	NA	CASSLFGRDNEQFF	TGTGCCAGCAGCTTATTCGGCAGAGACAATGAGCAGTTCTTC
TRBV10-1	TRBJ2-6	NA	NA	CASSLNKRSQSRANVLTF	TGCGCCAGCAGTTTAAATAAAAGATCACAAAGTCGGGCCAACGTCCTGACTTTC
TRBV4-1	TRBJ2-3	NA	TRBD2	CASSQGTSSGSRDTQYF	TGCGCCAGCAGCCAAGGTACTTCTAGCGGGAGTAGGGATACGCAGTATTTT
TRBV21-1	TRBJ1-1	NA	NA	CASSKEVGGPTEAFF	TGTGCCAGCAGCAAAGAAGTTGGGGGGCCCACTGAAGCTTTCTTT
TRBV28	TRBJ2-1	NA	TRBD1	CASSLLDRGHNEQFF	TGTGCCAGCAGTTTATTGGACAGGGGCCACAATGAGCAGTTCTTC
TRBV6-5	TRBJ2-1	NA	NA	CASSFRDPSYNEQFF	TGTGCCAGCAGTTTTCGGGACCCCTCCTACAATGAGCAGTTCTTC
TRBV5-4	TRBJ1-1	NA	TRBD1	CASSLGLGQVLDTEAFF	TGTGCCAGCAGCTTGGGGTTGGGACAGGTCCTGGACACTGAAGCTTTCTTT
TRBV4-3	TRBJ2-3	NA	TRBD2	CASSQEGGRAKRSTDTQYF	TGCGCCAGCAGCCAAGAAGGCGGGAGGGCCAAGAGAAGCACAGATACGCAGTATTTT
TRBV7-2	TRBJ1-4	NA	NA	CASSPSGADNEKLFF	TGTGCCAGCAGCCCTTCGGGTGCAGATAATGAAAAACTGTTTTTT
TRBV25-1	TRBJ1-1	NA	NA	CASSESGKGLGRTEAFF	TGTGCCAGCAGTGAATCCGGCAAGGGGTTGGGGAGGACTGAAGCTTTCTTT
TRBV9	TRBJ2-1	NA	NA	CASSSLSGTRSYNEQFF	TGTGCCAGCAGCTCACTATCCGGGACACGCTCCTACAATGAGCAGTTCTTC
TRBV5-8	TRBJ1-3	NA	NA	CASSLAQSSGNTIYF	TGTGCCAGCAGCTTGGCGCAGAGCTCTGGAAACACCATATATTTT
TRBV6-1	TRBJ2-1	NA	NA	CASSEGMTASYNEQFF	TGTGCCAGCAGTGAGGGGATGACAGCCTCCTACAATGAGCAGTTCTTC
TRBV5-1	TRBJ2-2	NA	TRBD2	CASSLSAGGLSGELFF	TGCGCCAGCAGCTTGTCAGCGGGGGGGCTTTCCGGGGAGCTGTTTTTT
TRBV10-3	TRBJ2-5	once	NA	CAISGGREETQYF	TGTGCCATCAGTGGCGGCAGGGAAGAGACCCAGTACTTC
TRBV5-1	TRBJ1-2	NA	TRBD1	CASSSDGQGAGGYTF	TGCGCCAGCAGCTCGGATGGACAGGGGGCAGGAGGCTACACCTTC
TRBV11-1	TRBJ2-2	NA	NA	CATPDSFTGELFF	TGTGCCACTCCGGACAGCTTCACCGGGGAGCTGTTTTTT
TRBV27	TRBJ2-7	few	NA	CAGRLSYYEQYF	TGTGCCGGACGACTGAGCTACTACGAGCAGTACTTC
TRBV6-6	TRBJ1-5	NA	NA	CASSLEGGPNQPQHF	TGTGCCAGCAGTCTTGAAGGAGGGCCCAATCAGCCCCAGCATTTT
TRBV11-2	TRBJ2-7	NA	NA	CASSLATYEQYF	TGTGCCAGCAGCTTAGCCACCTACGAGCAGTACTTC
TRBV6-1	TRBJ1-1	NA	NA	CASRAANTEAFF	TGTGCCAGCAGAGCAGCGAACACTGAAGCTTTCTTT
TRBV25-1	TRBJ1-6	NA	NA	CASSDNSPLHF	TGTGCCAGCAGCGATAATTCACCCCTCCACTTT